This T cell receptor beta chain was obtained from a study of cytomegalovirus exposure and HLA in healthy donors. CDR3 length: 14 amino acids. CDR1 is ENHRY and CDR2 is SYGVKD in the germline V gene. Trimming removed 5 bases from V and 8 bases from J; junction bases left unmatched: 9. The PCR ran on 60 Vbeta and 13 Jbeta primers. Assay used: immunoSEQ multiplex PCR; TCRdb lists only in-frame clones, some missing. Here the sample spans over 150,000 clones, more than 65% being singletons. This clone has a handful of counts. Sequencing was performed on PBMCs. The chain links TRBV10-3 to TRBJ1-2; 9 positions match TRBD1. The receptor comes from a woman aged 40-49 years in good health and CMV-seropositive. CDR3 sequence reads: CAISTTGGREGYTF. In DNA form, the CDR3 reads TGTGCCATCAGTACCACAGGGGGCCGGGAGGGCTACACCTTC.